This T cell receptor (beta chain) was profiled in a study of spatial heterogeneity in lung cancer. Study in general: PBMC samples from follow-up, where available, were sequenced a median of around two years after resection. In the raw reads, each unique TCR and UMI combination was present more than ten times on average.

This CDR3 comprises 15 residues. J was trimmed by 2 bases and V by 6 bases; bases with no gene match: 9. Germline V gene data show CDR1 as MDHEN and CDR2 as SYDVKM. Unique molecular identifiers, one per molecule, were present on every TCR cDNA molecule. TCRdb called the 5' RACE reads again in MiXCR, with one record for every CDR3 protein. The sample shows roughly 120,000 distinct CDR3 sequences, 11% of them seen only once. This clonotype was found a few times. Time point reported: blood at routine non-recurrence follow-up after resection. Tumor, nontumor lung or frozen PBMC supplied whole RNA that was sequenced unsorted.

The sequence was collected from a female donor with early-stage non-small cell lung cancer. The input for sequencing was PBMCs, taken at follow-up. The chain combines TRBV28 with TRBJ1-1; 7 positions agree with TRBD1. CDR3 residues: CASRSEGAANTEAFF. CDR3 bases: TGTGCCAGCAGATCTGAGGGGGCCGCAAACACTGAAGCTTTCTTT.